This T cell receptor beta chain was observed in a study of blood T cell repertoires in COVID-19. For the study at large: Samples representing acute and convalescent COVID-19 were sourced from the United States, Italy and Spain. Nucleic acid was either cDNA or gDNA, and it came from T cells, B-cell-depleted T cells, or PBMCs.

Remarks on this clone: Possible read error: a much larger clone is one base away.

Authors' methods: The authors estimated nucleated cell counts from reference gene primer amplification. The method was immunoSEQ multiplex PCR; TCRdb's version includes in-frame clones alone and lacks a portion of them. The DNA was the basis for D and trimming; V, J and clone size are from that table. The sample shows about 240,000 clones, under 85% of them seen only once. CDR1 and CDR2 (germline): SGHTS, YDEGEE. With 4 bases clipped from V and 4 bases from J, the junction kept 2 bases outside the gene matches. The CDR3 is 13 amino acids. The V and J genes are TRBV5-8 and TRBJ1-2; 9 bases agree with TRBD1. Material: peripheral blood. This TCR was recovered from a man aged 25-45 years who had recovered from COVID-19. In DNA, the CDR3 is TGTGCCAGCAGCCGGGGACAGGGCTATGGCTACACCTTC. This encodes CASSRGQGYGYTF.